These 14 T cell receptor beta chains were all obtained from the same sample, sequenced in a study of PD-L1 blockade in urothelial cancer. The protocol was immunoSEQ multiplex PCR, while the TCRdb copy is restricted to in-frame clones and leaves out a portion. Altogether approximately 110,000 clones are present, around 93% being singletons, with the ten largest covering approximately 3.8%. Time point noted: peripheral blood 6 weeks after treatment start. The material was PBMCs, obtained around atezolizumab (anti-PD-L1) treatment. These receptors all stem from a man aged 55 to 70 with urothelial cancer.

This chain joins TRBV7-8 and TRBJ1-1; 7 nucleotides align to TRBD1. CDR1 and CDR2 (germline): SGHVS, FQNEAQ. The CDR3 has 16 amino acids. V shed 1 base, J shed 2 bases, and the junction held 7 bases outside the gene matches. This chain's CDR3 is CASSLGPGTVNTEAFF. The CDR3 nucleotides are TGTGCCAGCAGCTTAGGCCCCGGGACAGTTAACACTGAAGCTTTCTTT.

V gene TRBV23-1 combines with J gene TRBJ2-1; no reliable D call. TRBV23-1 is recorded as an ORF, its role being uncertain. V was clipped by 1 base and J by 3 bases, with 16 bases between them. This CDR3 is built from 17 residues. In DNA form, the CDR3 reads TGCGCCAGCAGTCAATGCTTAGTATCCGAGGTCTACAATGAGCAGTTCTTC. Protein sequence: CASSQCLVSEVYNEQFF.

This chain joins TRBV4-2 and TRBJ2-1, with 9 bases lining up with TRBD2. Unmatched junction bases numbered 5, after V lost 0 bases and J lost 5 bases. This CDR3 contains 16 residues. CDR1 is LGHNA and CDR2 is YNFKEQ in the germline V gene. In nucleotides, the CDR3 is TGTGCCAGCAGCCAAGATCCGAGCGGGGGGAACAATGAGCAGTTCTTC. It translates to CASSQDPSGGNNEQFF.

The chain joins TRBV5-4 to TRBJ2-1, with 9 bases lining up with TRBD2. From germline, CDR1 is SGHNT and CDR2 YYREEE (reference sequence). This CDR3 comprises 16 residues. The V gene end was trimmed by 1 base and the J gene end by 1 base; junction bases not matched to a gene: 3. The CDR3 is CASSLSGGRSYNEQFF. CDR3 nucleotide sequence: TGTGCCAGCAGCTTGAGCGGGGGGCGTTCCTACAATGAGCAGTTCTTC.

V is TRBV5-5 and J is TRBJ1-3, with TRBD1 matching 7 bases. Per germline, CDR1 SGHKS and CDR2 YYEKEE (reference sequence). Trimming cost V 0 bases and J 1 base; bases outside gene matches: 4. The CDR3 runs 16 residues. CDR3 DNA: TGTGCCAGCAGCTTGGAGGCAGGGGGATCTGGAAACACCATATATTTT. Translation: CASSLEAGGSGNTIYF.

The genes are TRBV7-9 and TRBJ2-3; D may be TRBD1 (5 bases). The germline CDR1 and CDR2 sequences are SEHNR and FQNEAQ (reference sequence). CDR3 length equals 15 residues. V shed 6 bases and J shed 2 bases, with 15 bases lying between them. CDR3 sequence reads: CASSPWGSSTDTQYF. DNA of the CDR3: TGTGCCAGCAGTCCCTGGGGCAGCTCCACAGATACGCAGTATTTT.

The chain has TRBV5-1 and TRBJ2-3, with 8 nucleotides matching TRBD1. Germline CDR1 SGHRS, CDR2 YFSETQ. The ends lost 0 bases at V and 5 bases at J; junction bases unmatched: 5. The CDR3 runs to 15 residues. This CDR3 reads CASSLGTGRLDTQYF. The CDR3 region has the DNA TGCGCCAGCAGCTTGGGGACAGGGAGATTAGATACGCAGTATTTT.

With regard to this clone: This sample includes further DNA sequences coding for the same CDR3. The chain joins TRBV7-9 to TRBJ2-7; D is unresolved. Deletions cut 2 bases from V and 4 bases from J, with 3 bases between. The CDR3 sequence is 11 residues long. Germline CDR1 and CDR2: SEHNR and FQNEAQ (reference sequence). CDR3 sequence reads: CASSLLYEQYF. The CDR3 DNA reads TGTGCCAGCAGCTTATTATACGAGCAGTACTTC.

The rearrangement joins TRBV6-1 to TRBJ2-7, with 8 bases aligning to TRBD1. The CDR3 spans 14 residues. V shed 9 bases, J shed 7 bases, and the junction held 14 bases outside the gene matches. The germline V gene encodes CDR1 MNHNS and CDR2 SASEGT. CDR3 amino acids: CASSQGQGAREQYF. The CDR3, as DNA: TGTGCCAGTTCCCAGGGGCAGGGGGCACGGGAGCAGTACTTC.

The chain uses TRBV6-1 and TRBJ2-3, with D tentatively TRBD2 (6 bases). The V end was cut by 6 bases, the J end by 0 bases, with 13 bases between. Per germline, CDR1 MNHNS and CDR2 SASEGT. This CDR3 is 15 amino acids long. CDR3 sequence: CASRTPSGSTDTQYF. The CDR3 nucleotides read TGTGCCAGCAGGACCCCAAGCGGGAGCACAGATACGCAGTATTTT.

The CDR3 coding sequence is TGCGCCAGCAGCTTGGAATCTAGCGGGAGGAGTGTGAATGAGCAGTTCTTC. Translated, it gives CASSLESSGRSVNEQFF. The V call is TRBV5-1, the J call TRBJ2-1, with TRBD2 matching over 11 bases. This CDR3 has 17 residues. After removal of 0 bases from V and 7 bases from J, the junction contained 9 bases not matched to a gene. Germline CDR1 and CDR2: SGHRS and YFSETQ. Variable domain in full (rest from reference TRBV5-1 and TRBJ2-1): KAGVTQTPRYLIKTRGQQVTLSCSPISGHRSVSWYQQTPGQGLQFLFEYFSETQRNKGNFPGRFSGRQFSNSRSEMNVSTLELGDSALYLCASSLESSGRSVNEQFFGPGTRLTVL.

The count of this clone is one. The V call is TRBV6-1, the J call TRBJ2-1; the match to TRBD2 covers 11 bases. V trimming: 0 bases; J trimming: 6 bases; junction bases outside the gene matches: 7. The CDR3 covers 17 residues. Germline V CDR1 and CDR2: MNHNS, SASEGT. CDR3 loop: CASSEARSSGGTNEQFF. In DNA form, the CDR3 reads TGTGCCAGCAGTGAAGCGCGGTCTAGCGGGGGGACCAATGAGCAGTTCTTC.

The table lists this clone with a few counts. The chain uses TRBV6-5 and TRBJ1-6, with 7 positions matching TRBD1. The CDR3 has 14 amino acids. Germline V gene data show CDR1 as MNHEY and CDR2 as SVGAGI. The trim removed 2 bases at V and 7 bases at J, leaving 2 bases unmatched. CDR3 bases: TGTGCCAGCAGTTACGGGACAGAGAATTCACCCCTCCACTTT. Protein product: CASSYGTENSPLHF.

The chain combines TRBV4-3 with TRBJ1-2; perhaps TRBD1 as D (6 bases). V shed 0 bases and J shed 2 bases, with 13 bases lying between them. The germline CDR1 and CDR2 sequences are LGHNA and YSLEER. This CDR3 has 16 amino acids. The CDR3: CASSQDLRTENYGYTF. DNA for the CDR3: TGCGCCAGCAGCCAAGATCTCCGGACAGAAAACTATGGCTACACCTTC.